This TCR beta chain comes out of a study of CD8+ T cells in alopecia areata. The wider study: The tofacitinib course ran for 6 to 18 months and was followed by 6 months off drug.

A remark on this clone: This specimen includes other DNA sequences encoding the same CDR3.

The treatment here: oral pan-JAK inhibitor, 5-10 mg twice daily. RNA extraction was followed by reverse transcription into cDNA, which acted as the sequencing template. The protocol was immunoSEQ multiplex PCR, while the TCRdb copy is restricted to in-frame clones and leaves out a portion. The table shows about 140,000 clones, with 80% to 90% occurring only once. V gave up 6 bases and J gave up 5 bases; unmatched junction bases: 8. CDR1 and CDR2 from the germline V gene are MNHEY and SVGAGI. The CDR3 runs 14 residues. The J gene is TRBJ2-5, the V gene TRBV6-5; 8 bases fit TRBD1. Sequencing used CD8+ T cells sorted from blood, obtained at week 4, from a patient treated with tofacitinib. This clonotype originated in a human donor with alopecia areata. The CDR3 DNA reads TGTGCCAGCAGCTCCTCAGGGGGCGGGGAGACCCAGTACTTC. Translating gives CASSSSGGGETQYF.